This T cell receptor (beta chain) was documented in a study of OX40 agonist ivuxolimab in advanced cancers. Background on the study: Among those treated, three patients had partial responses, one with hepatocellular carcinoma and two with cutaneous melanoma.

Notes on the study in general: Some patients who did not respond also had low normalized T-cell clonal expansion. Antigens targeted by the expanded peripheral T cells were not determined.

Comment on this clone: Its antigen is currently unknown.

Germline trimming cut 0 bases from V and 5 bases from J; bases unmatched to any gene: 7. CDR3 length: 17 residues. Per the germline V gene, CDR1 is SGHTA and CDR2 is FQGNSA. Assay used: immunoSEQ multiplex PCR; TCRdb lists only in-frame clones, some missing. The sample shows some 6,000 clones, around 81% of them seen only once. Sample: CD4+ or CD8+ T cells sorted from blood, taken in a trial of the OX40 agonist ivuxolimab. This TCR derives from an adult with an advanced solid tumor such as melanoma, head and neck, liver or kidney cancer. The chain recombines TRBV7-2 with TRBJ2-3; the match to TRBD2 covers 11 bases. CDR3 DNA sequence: TGTGCCAGCAGCTTAGCCCCTAGCGGGGGGACCGGAGATACGCAGTATTTT. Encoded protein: CASSLAPSGGTGDTQYF.